What follows are 30 T cell receptor beta chains derived from one specimen sequenced in a study of blood T cells in healthy people across ages. Then a second PCR, running about 7 to 11 cycles, was carried out with a sample-barcoded 5' primer and a J-beta primer mix. TCRdb reprocessed the 5' RACE reads via MiXCR and lists one record per CDR3 protein. The sample has approximately 700,000 distinct CDR3 sequences; about a third are singletons. Sequenced input: blood. These receptors were obtained from a woman over 75 in good health.

CDR3 loop: CASSPRGGDLYNEQYF. The CDR3 nucleotides are TGTGCCAGCAGCCCCCGGGGGGGAGACCTCTACAATGAGCAGTACTTC. The chain uses TRBV7-9 and TRBJ2-1; the match to TRBD2 covers 8 bases. The J call may be wrong; the DNA end is better matched by TRBJ2-7. The CDR3 runs 16 residues. Per germline, CDR1 SEHNR and CDR2 FQNEAQ (reference sequence).

This clonotype was recorded at least ten times. The rearrangement joins TRBV5-1 to TRBJ2-5; unclear D gene. The CDR3 has 14 residues. Germline V gene data show CDR1 as SGHRS and CDR2 as YFSETQ. V was cut by 1 base and J by 1 base, with 8 bases left in between. This CDR3 reads CASSLPPPQETQYF. CDR3 sequence (DNA): TGCGCCAGCAGCTTGCCACCTCCCCAAGAGACCCAGTACTTC.

There are many counts of this clonotype. The V call is TRBV5-1, the J call TRBJ1-1; possible D gene TRBD1, 5 bases. Germline assignment: CDR1 SGHRS and CDR2 YFSETQ. V lost 4 bases and J 3 bases, leaving 10 bases between the germline ends. The CDR3 has 13 amino acids. The CDR3 sequence is CASSLSGDTEAFF. The CDR3 DNA is TGCGCCAGCAGCCTCTCGGGGGACACTGAAGCTTTCTTT. The complete variable domain, with remaining parts taken from reference TRBV5-1 and TRBJ1-1, reads KAGVTQTPRYLIKTRGQQVTLSCSPISGHRSVSWYQQTPGQGLQFLFEYFSETQRNKGNFPGRFSGRQFSNSRSEMNVSTLELGDSALYLCASSLSGDTEAFFGQGTRLTVV.

This clonotype was counted a few times. The chain combines TRBV9 with TRBJ2-6, with D perhaps assigned TRBD1 or TRBD2 (5 bases each). Germline CDR1 SGDLS, CDR2 YYNGEE. The CDR3 spans 19 residues. Trimming stripped 3 bases from V and 0 bases from J, with 19 bases between. The CDR3 protein is CASSANPGRMPSGANVLTF. In nucleotides, the CDR3 is TGTGCCAGCAGCGCTAATCCGGGACGGATGCCCTCTGGGGCCAACGTCCTGACTTTC.

The rearrangement joins TRBV5-1 to TRBJ1-6; 9 bases agree with TRBD1. Trimming cost V 1 base and J 9 bases; bases outside gene matches: 11. The germline gives CDR1 SGHRS, CDR2 YFSETQ. There are 17 residues in the CDR3. The CDR3 DNA reads as TGCGCCAGCAGCTTGAGAGCTCCGGGACAGGGTACTTCACCCCTCCACTTT. Amino acid sequence: CASSLRAPGQGTSPLHF.

This clonotype came up a few times. This chain joins TRBV7-2 and TRBJ1-1, with 8 nucleotides matching TRBD1. From germline, CDR1 is SGHTA and CDR2 FQGNSA. This CDR3 comprises 16 residues. Trimming cost V 6 bases and J 0 bases; bases outside gene matches: 9. For the CDR3, the DNA is TGTGCCAGCAGACGAGATACAGGGGGGATGAACACTGAAGCTTTCTTT. Translated: CASRRDTGGMNTEAFF.

The V gene is TRBV12-3 or TRBV12-4, the J gene TRBJ2-5; D is ambiguous. This CDR3 is built from 14 residues. Trimming took 5 bases from V and 0 from J, leaving 10 bases between them. Written as DNA, the CDR3 is TGTGCCAGCAGTCCCAATACGTACCAAGAGACCCAGTACTTC. It encodes CASSPNTYQETQYF.

About this clonotype itself: It may be a read error: a sequence one base away is much more abundant. The chain joins TRBV9 to TRBJ2-1, with 7 positions matching TRBD2. Trimming cost V 4 bases and J 5 bases; bases outside gene matches: 9. From germline, CDR1 is SGDLS and CDR2 YYNGEE. The CDR3 runs 15 residues. The CDR3 spells CASSHGAAGDNEQFF. CDR3 DNA: TGTGCCAGCAGCCACGGGGCGGCGGGGGACAATGAGCAGTTCTTC.

The chain links TRBV5-4 to TRBJ1-5; 7 bases are shared with TRBD1. There are 13 residues in the CDR3. CDR1 and CDR2 from the germline V gene are SGHNT and YYREEE (reference sequence). With 1 base clipped from V and 9 bases from J, the junction kept 4 bases outside the gene matches. DNA for the CDR3: TGTGCCAGCAGCTTGTTTGGGACAGCGCCCCAGCATTTT. Protein sequence: CASSLFGTAPQHF.

The table lists this clonotype with many counts. The V call is TRBV5-1, the J call TRBJ1-1, with D uncertain. The V end lost 0 bases, the J end lost 4 bases, and 16 bases lay between the germline ends. CDR3 size: 16 residues. In germline, CDR1 is SGHRS, CDR2 YFSETQ. CDR3 DNA: TGCGCCAGCAGCTTGGCCTCTTTTGCGCTGGGCACTGAAGCTTTCTTT. Its translation: CASSLASFALGTEAFF.

This sequence joins TRBV6-2 or TRBV6-3 and TRBJ2-5; TRBD2 is a possible D gene (6 bases). Trimming removed 7 bases at V and 1 base at J, with 13 bases between. This CDR3 contains 14 residues. Per germline, CDR1 MNHEY and CDR2 SVGEGT. The CDR3 region has the DNA TGTGCCAGCACCCTAACGGGAGTCCAAGAGACCCAGTACTTC. Translating gives CASTLTGVQETQYF.

The V call is TRBV7-3, the J call TRBJ2-2, with 8 bases lining up with TRBD1. The CDR3 is made up of 15 amino acids. V gave up 8 bases and J gave up 0 bases; unmatched junction bases: 5. Germline values: CDR1 SGHTA, CDR2 FQGTGA. The CDR3 sequence: CASAEQGANTGELFF. DNA of the CDR3: TGTGCCAGCGCCGAACAGGGGGCGAACACCGGGGAGCTGTTTTTT.

This chain joins TRBV11-1 and TRBJ2-7; tentatively, D is TRBD2 (5 bases). Trimming left V 0 bases short and J 3 bases short, with 12 bases between. The CDR3 totals 15 residues. Germline V lookup: CDR1 SGHAT, CDR2 FQDESV (reference sequence). The chain's CDR3 is CASSLARSGDYEQYF. The CDR3 DNA follows: TGTGCCAGCAGCTTAGCGAGGAGCGGAGACTACGAGCAGTACTTC.

This clonotype was detected ten times or more. The chain is built from TRBV7-2 and TRBJ1-1, with D hard to call. Germline V lookup: CDR1 SGHTA, CDR2 FQGNSA. This CDR3 is 14 amino acids long. V was clipped by 2 bases and J by 8 bases, with 15 bases between them. For the CDR3, the DNA is TGTGCCAGCAGCTTATCGGCCGGGCGTTCCGAAGCTTTCTTT. Encoded protein: CASSLSAGRSEAFF.

V usage is TRBV10-3 and J usage is TRBJ2-6; D is ambiguous. Germline-derived CDR1 and CDR2 are ENHRY and SYGVKD. This CDR3 region has 14 residues. Trimming took off 2 bases at V and 0 bases at J, with 2 bases between the two ends. CDR3 in amino acids: CAISEDSGANVLTF. The CDR3 nucleotides read TGTGCCATCAGTGAGGACTCTGGGGCCAACGTCCTGACTTTC.

This clonotype was counted at least ten times. V gene TRBV28 combines with J gene TRBJ2-7; possibly TRBD1 or TRBD2 for D (5 bases each). This CDR3 spans 14 amino acids. Trimming cost V 10 bases and J 2 bases, with 18 bases left between them. Germline V CDR1 and CDR2: MDHEN, SYDVKM. CDR3 in DNA: TGTGCCACCTCAGGGTCCGGGGCTACCTACGAGCAGTACTTC. This gives the protein CATSGSGATYEQYF.

J is TRBJ2-2 and V is TRBV12-3 or TRBV12-4; D is perhaps TRBD1 or TRBD2 (6 bases each). This CDR3 is built from 16 residues. V gave up 5 bases and J gave up 4 bases, with 17 bases separating them. The CDR3 reads CASSQVLGGGTGELFF. DNA of the CDR3: TGTGCCAGCAGTCAAGTCCTTGGAGGGGGCACCGGGGAGCTGTTTTTT.

This clonotype was seen at least ten times. The chain is built from TRBV6-6 and TRBJ1-5, with D possibly TRBD1 on 6 matching bases. Germline V gives CDR1 MNHNY, CDR2 SVGAGI (reference sequence). Trimming left V 2 bases short and J 9 bases short, with 11 bases between. This CDR3 has 13 residues. CDR3 sequence reads: CASSYGGGPPQHF. CDR3 DNA: TGTGCCAGCAGTTACGGTGGGGGGCCGCCCCAGCATTTT.

This clonotype has a count of ten or more. This chain connects TRBV11-1 to TRBJ1-2; tentatively, D is TRBD1 (5 bases). The length of the CDR3 is 14 residues. Trimming removed 3 bases at V and 8 bases at J, with 16 bases between. Looked up from germline, CDR1 is SGHAT and CDR2 is FQDESV (reference sequence). The CDR3, as DNA: TGTGCCAGCAGCTTCATCGGGACGTCGAGGGGCTACACCTTC. Protein sequence: CASSFIGTSRGYTF.

This clonotype was picked up a small number of times. The chain employs TRBV4-3 and TRBJ1-2, with 8 bases that match TRBD1. The J segment lost 3 bases and the V segment lost 3 bases, leaving 6 bases of the junction unmatched. CDR3 length equals 15 residues. Germline V gene sequence: CDR1 LGHNA, CDR2 YSLEER. The CDR3 sequence is CASSQGPGGDYGYTF. In nucleotides, the CDR3 is TGCGCCAGCAGCCAGGGGCCAGGGGGCGACTATGGCTACACCTTC.

In its sample, this clonotype was seen many times. The chain is built from TRBV5-1 and TRBJ2-1, with a tentative D call TRBD2 (7 bases). CDR3 length: 20 residues. The germline V and J ends were trimmed by 3 bases and 1 base, with 26 bases remaining between them. In germline, CDR1 is SGHRS, CDR2 YFSETQ. The CDR3 here is CASSWPSGRDIDQSYNEQFF. CDR3 DNA: TGCGCCAGCAGCTGGCCCAGTGGGAGGGACATAGACCAATCCTACAATGAGCAGTTCTTC.

This clonotype was recorded many times. The rearrangement joins TRBV6-2 or TRBV6-3 to TRBJ2-1; 8 bases are a match to TRBD2. J was trimmed by 4 bases and V by 0 bases; bases with no gene match: 8. The CDR3 is 17 amino acids. CDR1 and CDR2 (germline): MNHEY, SVGEGT. This chain's CDR3 is CASSYSGGGKPYNEQFF. CDR3 DNA: TGTGCCAGCAGTTACTCCGGGGGGGGGAAACCTTACAATGAGCAGTTCTTC.

The chain recombines TRBV20-1 with TRBJ2-7, with D uncertain. V lost 3 bases, J lost 0 bases, and 12 bases lay in between. The germline V gene has CDR1 DFQATT and CDR2 SNEGSKA (reference sequence). This CDR3 has 14 residues. The CDR3 DNA is TGCAGTGCTAGGCAAACCGGGTCCTCCTACGAGCAGTACTTC. Encoded protein: CSARQTGSSYEQYF.

This clonotype showed up just a few times. The chain has TRBV30 and TRBJ2-7; D may match TRBD1 or TRBD2 (5 bases each). The CDR3 is made up of 14 amino acids. The V gene lost 8 bases and the J gene lost 2 bases, with 19 bases spanning the gap. Germline CDR1 reads GTSNPN; CDR2 reads SVGIG (reference sequence). CDR3 bases: TGTGCCGGGACGTTACGGGGTACCCCCTACGAGCAGTACTTC. This sequence encodes CAGTLRGTPYEQYF. The variable domain in full, completed from reference TRBV30 and TRBJ2-7, reads SQTIHQWPATLVQPVGSPLSLECTVEGTSNPNLYWYRQAAGRGLQLLFYSVGIGQISSEVPQNLSASRPQDRQFILSSKKLLLSDSGFYLCAGTLRGTPYEQYFGPGTRLTVT.

V gene TRBV4-1 combines with J gene TRBJ2-5; D may be TRBD1 (6 bases). The germline V gene has CDR1 MGHRA and CDR2 YSYEKL. Trimming cost V 2 bases and J 4 bases, with 11 bases left between them. The CDR3 length is 14 residues. The CDR3 reads CASSQRGGGETQYF. The CDR3 nucleotides are TGCGCCAGCAGCCAACGAGGGGGTGGAGAGACCCAGTACTTC.

The J gene is TRBJ2-7, the V gene TRBV20-1; D may be TRBD2 (6 bases). The CDR3 is 16 amino acids. The V end lost 2 bases, the J end lost 0 bases, and 17 bases lay between the germline ends. The germline V gene has CDR1 DFQATT and CDR2 SNEGSKA (reference sequence). The CDR3 protein is CSARPTGTPSSYEQYF. CDR3 sequence (DNA): TGCAGTGCTAGACCCACCGGGACTCCCAGCTCCTACGAGCAGTACTTC.

This clonotype was seen at least ten times. At one end the junction does not follow the germline gene, possibly because of a read error. The chain couples TRBV6-2 or TRBV6-3 to TRBJ2-7; D is perhaps TRBD1 or TRBD2 (5 bases each). This CDR3 spans 15 amino acids. The germline V gene encodes CDR1 MNHEY and CDR2 SVGEGT. The CDR3 DNA reads as TGTGCCAGCAGATACTCCGGGACCCAGGCCTCGGAGCAGTACTTC. This encodes CASRYSGTQASEQYF.

This clonotype was seen only a few times. This may arise from a read error, as a much more abundant clone is one base away. The CDR3: CSARDTGINEQYF. The CDR3 DNA is TGCAGTGCTAGAGACACAGGGATTAACGAGCAGTACTTC. V gene TRBV20-1 combines with J gene TRBJ2-7, with D possibly being TRBD1 (6 bases). The CDR3 is made up of 13 amino acids. Trimming stripped 0 bases from V and 5 bases from J, with 11 bases between. CDR1 and CDR2 from the germline V gene are DFQATT and SNEGSKA (reference sequence).

This clonotype came up many times. The chain recombines TRBV12-3 or TRBV12-4 with TRBJ2-4, with D unresolved. Trimming removed 7 bases from V and 2 bases from J, with 9 bases in between. The CDR3 totals 13 residues. In DNA, the CDR3 is TGTGCCAGCAAAATCACGACCAAAAACATTCAGTACTTC. Its protein is CASKITTKNIQYF.

This clonotype was counted between two and nine times. Since a much larger clone is just one base distant, this may be a read error. V gene TRBV3-1 combines with J gene TRBJ2-5; 7 bases align to TRBD2. The J call may be in error: the DNA end matches TRBJ2-4 better. The CDR3 is 13 residues long. In germline, CDR1 is LGHDT, CDR2 YNNKEL (reference sequence). CDR3 sequence (DNA): TGTGCCAGCAACGACGGGGGGAAAAACATTCAGTACTTC. Translating it yields CASNDGGKNIQYF.